The 23 T cell receptor beta chains given below trace back to one sample, sequenced in a study of T cell clusters in autoimmune cytopenias. TRB was amplified by touch-down multiplex PCR, primer pools A and B combined. TCRdb reprocessed the multiplex PCR reads and stores each CDR3 protein as one record, lacking DNA. The listing contains thousands of distinct CDR3 sequences. TRB was amplified from 250 ng of peripheral blood genomic DNA per sample. Sequenced: peripheral blood. The source of these receptors is a human donor with an autoimmune cytopenia or autoimmune hepatitis (not recorded which).

The chain carries TRBV6-6 and TRBJ2-1; the D gene TCRdb calls, TRBD2, cannot be checked with no DNA. CDR1 MNHNY and CDR2 SVGAGI come from the germline V gene (reference sequence). This CDR3 spans 15 amino acids. The chain's CDR3 is CASRSDGGAVNEQFF.

This CDR3 is CASSLASGGAYEQYF. The gene calls are TRBV5-1 and TRBJ2-7; TCRdb reports TRBD2, a call that lacks DNA to check it against. The germline CDR1 and CDR2 sequences are SGHRS and YFSETQ. CDR3 length: 15 residues.

According to its frequency, this clonotype is medium-sized. This chain connects TRBV18 to TRBJ1-4. The CDR3 is made up of 15 amino acids. From germline, CDR1 is KGHSH and CDR2 LQKENI. The CDR3 loop reads CASSPAGGRNEKLFF. Variable domain in full (rest from reference TRBV18 and TRBJ1-4): NAGVMQNPRHLVRRRGQEARLRCSPMKGHSHVYWYRQLPEEGLKFMVYLQKENIIDESGMPKERFSAEFPKEGPSILRIQQVVRGDSAAYFCASSPAGGRNEKLFFGSGTQLSVL.

The chain joins TRBV2 to TRBJ1-5. Germline CDR1 SNHLY, CDR2 FYNNEI. The CDR3 runs 13 residues. The CDR3 is CASSDEVRQPQHF.

This clonotype is labeled large based on frequency. The chain employs TRBV30 and TRBJ1-4; the TRBD1 assignment by TCRdb is unverifiable without DNA. From germline, CDR1 is GTSNPN and CDR2 SVGIG (reference sequence). The CDR3 runs 15 residues. CDR3 sequence reads: CAWRTQGAANEKLFF.

The V call is TRBV7-9, the J call TRBJ1-4; as DNA is missing, the TRBD1 call by TCRdb cannot be tested. Germline lookup yields CDR1 SEHNR and CDR2 FQNEAQ (reference sequence). The length of the CDR3 is 16 residues. CDR3 residues: CASSLSGATTNEKLFF.

The J gene is TRBJ1-5, the V gene TRBV6-2 or TRBV6-3. The length of the CDR3 is 17 residues. Germline V gene sequence: CDR1 MNHEY, CDR2 SVGEGT. CDR3 loop: CASSYGGGRLRGQPQHF.

The chain links TRBV4-1 to TRBJ1-3; the D gene TCRdb calls, TRBD1, cannot be checked with no DNA. The CDR3 consists of 17 residues. Germline V gene data show CDR1 as MGHRA and CDR2 as YSYEKL. CDR3 sequence: CASSQGGGQFSGNTIYF.

The chain joins TRBV4-3 to TRBJ2-1. The CDR3 runs to 15 residues. The germline gives CDR1 LGHNA, CDR2 YSLEER. The CDR3 region is CASSQAPGPYNEQFF.

This clonotype is called medium-sized based on its frequency. This chain connects TRBV6-5 to TRBJ1-2; the D call of TRBD1 rests on TCRdb alone, since no DNA is present to check it. Germline V gene lookup returns CDR1 MNHEY and CDR2 SVGAGI. The CDR3 runs to 13 residues. The CDR3: CASSPGQQTGYTF.

V is TRBV4-3 and J is TRBJ2-3; TCRdb outputs TRBD1, but without DNA this stays unchecked. This CDR3 comprises 13 residues. Germline CDR1 LGHNA, CDR2 YSLEER. CDR3 in amino acids: CASSRLPADTQYF.

The J gene is TRBJ1-4, the V gene TRBV20-1; TCRdb lists TRBD1, though no DNA is available to test this call. CDR1 DFQATT and CDR2 SNEGSKA come from the germline V gene (reference sequence). The CDR3 runs 18 residues. This CDR3 reads CSANRPGRIVGTNEKLFF.

The genes are TRBV11-2 and TRBJ2-3; TCRdb selects TRBD1, and the lack of DNA leaves this call unchecked. The CDR3 totals 15 residues. Germline assignment: CDR1 SGHAT and CDR2 FQNNGV. This CDR3 reads CASSLDRGGSDTQYF. The complete variable domain, with remaining parts taken from reference TRBV11-2 and TRBJ2-3, reads EAGVAQSPRYKIIEKRQSVAFWCNPISGHATLYWYQQILGQGPKLLIQFQNNGVVDDSQLPKDRFSAERLKGVDSTLKIQPAKLEDSAVYLCASSLDRGGSDTQYFGPGTRLTVL.

Measured by frequency, this clonotype is medium-sized (0.01 to 0.1%). The chain recombines TRBV6-5 with TRBJ1-1; TCRdb gives TRBD1 as the D gene, but with no DNA this cannot be confirmed. CDR1 is MNHEY, CDR2 SVGAGI, per germline. The CDR3 loop spans 15 amino acids. This chain's CDR3 is CASSSIQGVYTEAFF.

Measured by frequency, this clonotype is medium-sized. This CDR3 reads CASSEAHDRDEQYF. V is TRBV6-1 and J is TRBJ2-7; checking the TCRdb D call of TRBD1 is not possible without DNA. Germline V gene lookup returns CDR1 MNHNS and CDR2 SASEGT. The CDR3 totals 14 residues.

This chain uses TRBV29-1 with TRBJ2-7; TCRdb's D call, TRBD1, is unchecked because there is no DNA. This CDR3 is built from 17 residues. CDR1 and CDR2 (germline): SQVTM, ANQGSEA. This CDR3 is CSAAASGRDGDRYEQYF.

The chain has TRBV7-9 and TRBJ2-3; absent DNA, TCRdb's TRBD1 call cannot be checked. CDR3 length: 15 residues. CDR1 SEHNR and CDR2 FQNEAQ come from the germline V gene (reference sequence). The CDR3 here is CASSDKGAGTDTQYF.

The chain uses TRBV5-5 and TRBJ2-5; no DNA is available, so the TRBD2 call from TCRdb remains unchecked. The germline gives CDR1 SGHKS, CDR2 YYEKEE (reference sequence). This CDR3 has 16 amino acids. This chain's CDR3 is CASSWGAGGPQETQYF.

V is TRBV6-1 and J is TRBJ2-5; as DNA is missing, the TRBD1 call by TCRdb cannot be tested. This CDR3 is built from 14 residues. Germline CDR1 reads MNHNS; CDR2 reads SASEGT. Here the CDR3 reads CASSEEGGARTQYF.

This clonotype registers medium-sized by frequency. The gene calls are TRBV27 and TRBJ2-6; TCRdb's D call of TRBD1 is untestable without DNA. CDR1 MNHEY and CDR2 SMNVEV come from the germline V gene (reference sequence). The CDR3 is 15 residues long. CDR3 sequence reads: CASSSTGGWANVLTF. Looking up the rest from reference TRBV27 and TRBJ2-6 gives the full variable domain: EAQVTQNPRYLITVTGKKLTVTCSQNMNHEYMSWYRQDPGLGLRQIYYSMNVEVTDKGDVPEGYKVSRKEKRNFPLILESPSPNQTSLYFCASSSTGGWANVLTFGAGSRLTVL.

The rearrangement joins TRBV5-1 to TRBJ2-7; TCRdb picks TRBD1, but there is no DNA to check that call. Germline values: CDR1 SGHRS, CDR2 YFSETQ. The CDR3 contains 15 residues. CDR3: CASSPGQGIFDEQYF.

Measured by frequency, this clonotype is large (0.1 to 1%). This CDR3 is CASSYQYEQYF. This sequence joins TRBV6-5 and TRBJ2-7. CDR1 is MNHEY and CDR2 is SVGAGI in the germline V gene. The CDR3 covers 11 residues.

This chain links TRBV5-1 with TRBJ2-7. CDR3 length: 14 amino acids. Germline CDR1 reads SGHRS; CDR2 reads YFSETQ. The CDR3 sequence is CASSLATATMEQYF. The full variable domain, rest sourced from reference TRBV5-1 and TRBJ2-7, is KAGVTQTPRYLIKTRGQQVTLSCSPISGHRSVSWYQQTPGQGLQFLFEYFSETQRNKGNFPGRFSGRQFSNSRSEMNVSTLELGDSALYLCASSLATATMEQYFGPGTRLTVT.